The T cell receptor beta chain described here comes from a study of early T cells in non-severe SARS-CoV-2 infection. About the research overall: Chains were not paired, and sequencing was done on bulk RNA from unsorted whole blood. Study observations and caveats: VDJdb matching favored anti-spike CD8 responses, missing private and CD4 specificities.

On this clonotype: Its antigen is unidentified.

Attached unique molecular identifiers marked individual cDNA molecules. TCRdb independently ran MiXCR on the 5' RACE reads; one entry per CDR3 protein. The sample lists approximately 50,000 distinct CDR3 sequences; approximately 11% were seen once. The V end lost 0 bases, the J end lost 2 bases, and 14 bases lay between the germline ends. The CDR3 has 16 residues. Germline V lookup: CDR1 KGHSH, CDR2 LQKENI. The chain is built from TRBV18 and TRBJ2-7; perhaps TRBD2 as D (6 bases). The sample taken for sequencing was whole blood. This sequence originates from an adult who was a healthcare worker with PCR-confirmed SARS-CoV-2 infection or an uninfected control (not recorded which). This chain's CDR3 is CASSPPRENPTYEQYF. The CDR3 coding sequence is TGTGCCAGCTCACCACCTCGGGAGAATCCCACCTACGAGCAGTACTTC.